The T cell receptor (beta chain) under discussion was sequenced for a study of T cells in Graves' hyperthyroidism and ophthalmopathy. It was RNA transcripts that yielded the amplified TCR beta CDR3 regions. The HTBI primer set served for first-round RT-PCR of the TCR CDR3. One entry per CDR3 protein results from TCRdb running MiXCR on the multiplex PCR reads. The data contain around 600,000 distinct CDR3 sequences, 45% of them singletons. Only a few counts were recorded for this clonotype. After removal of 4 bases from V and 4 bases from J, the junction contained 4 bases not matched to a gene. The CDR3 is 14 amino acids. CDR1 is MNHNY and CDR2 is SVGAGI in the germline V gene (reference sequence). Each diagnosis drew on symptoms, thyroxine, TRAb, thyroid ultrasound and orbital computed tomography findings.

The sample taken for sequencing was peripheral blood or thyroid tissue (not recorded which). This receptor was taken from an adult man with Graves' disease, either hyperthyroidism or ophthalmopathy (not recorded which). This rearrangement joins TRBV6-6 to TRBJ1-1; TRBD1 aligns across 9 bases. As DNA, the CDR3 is TGTGCCAGCAGTTTCACAGGGGGCGGCACTGAAGCTTTCTTT. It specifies CASSFTGGGTEAFF.